Ten or more counts support the clone carrying this T cell receptor (beta chain). The CDR3 covers 15 residues. Germline CDR1 is MGHDK and CDR2 is SYGVNS. The V gene end was trimmed by 4 bases and the J gene end by 3 bases; junction bases not matched to a gene: 5. Time point described: patch test 3, about 24 weeks after DPC sensitization. Treatment indicated: therapeutic diphenylcyclopropenone sensitization with weekly scalp DPC. These data originate in a study of human T cells and chemical hapten exposure. Study-wide background: In the sensitization step, 2% DPC was placed on approximately 2 cm by approximately 2 cm of upper inner arm skin.

TCRdb analysed the RACE reads with MiXCR anew, one entry per CDR3 protein. The table lists some 110,000 distinct CDR3 sequences, under 40% of them singletons. V usage is TRBV25-1 and J usage is TRBJ2-3; 9 nucleotides agree with TRBD1. This clonotype originated in a middle-aged man with alopecia areata. Some clones in this sample may be carry-over from other donors' samples. Sequenced here: whole blood, sampled in connection with sensitization to the hapten diphenylcyclopropenone (DPC). In DNA form, the CDR3 reads TGTGCCAGCAGTGTTGGACAGGGGCATACAGATACGCAGTATTTT. The encoded protein is CASSVGQGHTDTQYF.